This T cell receptor (beta chain) was documented in a study of blood T cell repertoires in COVID-19. Background on the study: The United States, Italy and Spain were the sources of the acute and convalescent COVID-19 samples. From T cells, B-cell-depleted T cells, or PBMCs came the material, which was cDNA or gDNA.

Profiling relied on immunoSEQ multiplex PCR, and the TCRdb table lists in-frame clones only, not all of them. The repertoire holds approximately 63,000 clones, just over 85% seen once, with around 1.3% in the top ten. This clone was seen a single time. The ends lost 9 bases at V and 2 bases at J; junction bases unmatched: 6. The germline V gene encodes CDR1 WNHNN and CDR2 SYGVQD (reference sequence). The CDR3 has 13 residues. The chain is built from TRBV10-1 and TRBJ2-5; 7 bases are shared with TRBD1. The sample comprised peripheral blood. The sequence was collected from an elderly woman with acute or convalescent COVID-19. The CDR3: CASSDRRQETQYF. In nucleotides, the CDR3 is TGCGCCAGTTCGGACAGGAGACAAGAGACCCAGTACTTC.